The next 13 T cell receptor beta chains were all read from a single sample in a study of cytotoxic CD8 clonotypes in ibrutinib-treated CLL. Sequencing was performed with immunoSEQ multiplex PCR; in TCRdb, only in-frame clones are kept and a portion is missing. In the table there are about 300,000 clones, less than 85% of which are singletons. The sample in question was PBMCs, obtained at disease progression, from a patient treated with ibrutinib. These receptors originate from a human donor with chronic lymphocytic leukemia.

The J gene is TRBJ2-1, the V gene TRBV21-1; TRBD2 reflects the table's D call only, with no check against the DNA. TRBV21-1 is a pseudogene locus. This CDR3 comprises 20 residues. The CDR3 sequence is CASSGLKRGDRPSSYNEQFF. CDR3 DNA sequence: TGTGCCAGCAGCGGCCTTAAGCGGGGAGACAGGCCTAGCTCCTACAATGAGCAGTTCTTC.

The rearrangement joins TRBV5-1 to TRBJ1-4, with D possibly TRBD1 on 6 matching bases. The germline V gene encodes CDR1 SGHRS and CDR2 YFSETQ. Between the trimmed V and J ends, which lost 4 bases and 0 bases, there was a span of 16 bases. The CDR3 runs 17 residues. Written as DNA, the CDR3 is TGCGCCAGCAGCCCTGGGACAAGGAGAGCAACTAATGAAAAACTGTTTTTT. Encoded protein: CASSPGTRRATNEKLFF.

The genes are TRBV27 and TRBJ2-6, with no clear D. CDR3 length: 16 residues. V was clipped by 5 bases and J by 1 base, with 12 bases between them. Germline V gives CDR1 MNHEY, CDR2 SMNVEV (reference sequence). The DNA of the CDR3 is TGTGCCAGCAGTGCAGTGCCATTTTCTGGGGCCAACGTCCTGACTTTC. It encodes CASSAVPFSGANVLTF.

V and J are TRBV29-1 and TRBJ2-7; D is perhaps TRBD1 or TRBD2 (7 bases each). Trimming removed 7 bases at V and 1 base at J, with 14 bases between. The CDR3 has 13 residues. Per germline, CDR1 SQVTM and CDR2 ANQGSEA. CDR3 loop: CSADREGSYEQYF. The CDR3 coding sequence is TGCAGCGCTGACAGGGAGGGATCCTACGAGCAGTACTTC.

V usage is TRBV5-4 and J usage is TRBJ2-5; no firm D call. Germline CDR1 reads SGHNT; CDR2 reads YYREEE (reference sequence). This CDR3 comprises 12 residues. Deletions cut 2 bases from V and 8 bases from J, with 10 bases between. The CDR3 sequence: CASSLGFGTQYF. CDR3 sequence (DNA): TGTGCCAGCAGCTTAGGATTTGGTACCCAGTACTTC.

The chain combines TRBV11-2 with TRBJ2-1, with D possibly TRBD2 on 6 matching bases. This CDR3 region has 12 residues. V was clipped by 3 bases and J by 12 bases, with 12 bases between them. CDR1 and CDR2 (germline): SGHAT, FQNNGV. The CDR3, as DNA: TGTGCCAGCAGCTTTTGGGCGGAGGGGCAGTTCTTC. Protein: CASSFWAEGQFF.

The chain employs TRBV4-1 and TRBJ2-7; no reliable D call. V gave up 1 base and J gave up 2 bases, with 9 bases separating them. CDR1 is MGHRA, CDR2 YSYEKL, per germline. CDR3 size: 14 residues. The CDR3 sequence is CASSQGRPTYEQYF. Written as DNA, the CDR3 is TGCGCCAGCAGCCAAGGTCGCCCGACCTACGAGCAGTACTTC.

This clone was picked up a small number of times. The CDR3 bases are TGTGCCAGTAGTATGGGGGCGACAGAGACCCAGTACTTC. It encodes CASSMGATETQYF. The genes are TRBV19 and TRBJ2-5; tentative D call: TRBD1 (6 bases). The CDR3 covers 13 residues. Germline CDR1 LNHDA, CDR2 SQIVND (reference sequence). V was trimmed by 3 bases and J by 4 bases, leaving 9 bases between them.

This clone has just a few counts. The chain has TRBV9 and TRBJ1-2, with a weak D call TRBD1 (5 bases). V lost 7 bases, J lost 8 bases, and 12 bases lay in between. There are 11 residues in the CDR3. The V gene's germline CDR1 is SGDLS and CDR2 YYNGEE. The CDR3 sequence: CASRSGSGYTF. CDR3 nucleotide sequence: TGTGCCAGCCGATCAGGGTCAGGCTACACCTTC.

V usage is TRBV11-2 and J usage is TRBJ2-1, with D perhaps given as TRBD1 or TRBD2 (5 bases each). V was cut by 2 bases and J by 7 bases, with 21 bases left in between. CDR3 size: 17 residues. Germline CDR1 SGHAT, CDR2 FQNNGV. CDR3 coding DNA: TGTGCCAGCAGCTTATTGTATCGGGTGGGGGTTGGAAATGAGCAGTTCTTC. Protein product: CASSLLYRVGVGNEQFF.

V and J are TRBV15 and TRBJ1-2; D is unclear. The CDR3 spans 15 residues. V gave up 5 bases and J gave up 0 bases, with 13 bases separating them. Looked up from germline, CDR1 is LNHNV and CDR2 is YYDKDF (reference sequence). This CDR3 is CATSPNFRTNYGYTF. The CDR3, as DNA: TGTGCCACCAGCCCTAATTTCCGAACTAACTATGGCTACACCTTC.

The chain joins TRBV4-3 to TRBJ1-2; no reliable D call. From germline, CDR1 is LGHNA and CDR2 YSLEER. Trimming removed 0 bases at V and 7 bases at J, with 15 bases between. The CDR3 extends over 15 amino acids. Written as DNA, the CDR3 is TGCGCCAGCAGCCAAGATCTGGGAGGGCTTGGTGGCTACACCTTC. Translated: CASSQDLGGLGGYTF.

This clone was seen only a few times. The V and J genes are TRBV5-1 and TRBJ1-1; no reliable D call. V lost 0 bases and J lost 0, with 9 bases in between. CDR1 and CDR2 (germline): SGHRS, YFSETQ. The length of the CDR3 is 15 residues. The chain's CDR3 is CASSLVGSLNTEAFF. The CDR3 nucleotides are TGCGCCAGCAGCTTGGTGGGCAGTTTGAACACTGAAGCTTTCTTT. Together with reference TRBV5-1 and TRBJ1-1, the CDR3 gives the full variable domain: KAGVTQTPRYLIKTRGQQVTLSCSPISGHRSVSWYQQTPGQGLQFLFEYFSETQRNKGNFPGRFSGRQFSNSRSEMNVSTLELGDSALYLCASSLVGSLNTEAFFGQGTRLTVV.